This T cell receptor (beta chain) emerged from a study of blood T cells in healthy people across ages. Germline CDR1 reads MGHRA; CDR2 reads YSYEKL. The CDR3 runs to 15 residues. Between the trimmed V and J ends, which lost 1 base and 2 bases, there was a span of 11 bases. Alongside a J-beta primer mix, a sample-barcoded 5' primer served in a second PCR lasting about 7 to 11 cycles. From the 5' RACE reads, TCRdb called clonotypes with MiXCR, one entry per CDR3 protein. This sample has around 990,000 distinct CDR3 sequences; roughly two fifths occur once, and the top ten carry about an eighth. The genes are TRBV4-1 and TRBJ2-5, with D possibly being TRBD1 (5 bases). This clonotype originated in a man between 18 and 35 years old in good health. The specimen sequenced was blood. CDR3 sequence reads: CASSQGPGSQETQYF. CDR3 in DNA: TGCGCCAGCAGCCAAGGTCCAGGGTCGCAAGAGACCCAGTACTTC.